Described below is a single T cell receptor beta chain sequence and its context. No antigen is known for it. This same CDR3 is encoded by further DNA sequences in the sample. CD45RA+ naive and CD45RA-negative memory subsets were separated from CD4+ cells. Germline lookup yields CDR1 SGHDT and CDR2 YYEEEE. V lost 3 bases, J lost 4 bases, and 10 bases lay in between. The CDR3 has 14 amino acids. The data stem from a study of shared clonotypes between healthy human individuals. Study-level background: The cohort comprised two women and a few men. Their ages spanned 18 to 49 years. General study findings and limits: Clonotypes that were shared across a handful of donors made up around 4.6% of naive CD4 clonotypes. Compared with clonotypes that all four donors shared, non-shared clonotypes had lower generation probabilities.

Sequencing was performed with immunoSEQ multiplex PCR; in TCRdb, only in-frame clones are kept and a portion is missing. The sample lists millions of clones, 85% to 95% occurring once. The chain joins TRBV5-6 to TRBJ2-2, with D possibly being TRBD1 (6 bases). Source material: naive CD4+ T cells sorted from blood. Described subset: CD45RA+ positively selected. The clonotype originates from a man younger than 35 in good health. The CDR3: CASSSDRSTGELFF. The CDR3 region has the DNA TGTGCCAGCAGCTCAGACAGGAGCACCGGGGAGCTGTTTTTT.